This entry lists 20 T cell receptor beta chains sequenced from one sample in a study of beta chain features in type 1 diabetes listed by TCRdb under 2018. The paper's findings and limits, for the study overall: A moderate but significant shortening of TCRB CDR3 length was observed in type 1 diabetes patients in all four CD4+ subsets.

Libraries were built with the immunoSEQ multiplex PCR assay. The entire isolated RNA was reverse transcribed using the High Capacity cDNA Reverse Transcription Kit, and thus expressed TCRB transcripts were sequenced. TCRdb obtained this table from immuneACCESS and retained in-frame rearrangements with V and J assigned. These tables miss some clones; where compared with another copy, unresolved V genes account for less than half of the shortfall, and the remainder is unexplained. The sample includes some 700,000 clones, with 13% observed a single time. Of the sample, approximately 0.021% falls within the top ten clones. For these receptors, no antigen is known. The material sequenced was naive CD4+ T cells from blood. The sample's cell subset or site label, decoded: true naive CD4+ T cells. The receptors stem from a man younger than 35 with type 1 diabetes.

The V gene is TRBV6-1, the J gene TRBJ1-2, with a weak D call TRBD1 (6 bases). Germline assignment: CDR1 MNHNS and CDR2 SASEGT. CDR3 length equals 14 residues. Trimming removed 5 bases from V and 4 bases from J, with 14 bases in between. CDR3 sequence: CASSPKQGPYGYTF. CDR3 nucleotide sequence: TGTGCCAGCAGTCCAAAACAGGGCCCCTATGGCTACACCTTC.

This clone has only a few counts. This chain connects TRBV18 to TRBJ1-3; D call uncertain. The CDR3 is 16 residues long. The V gene lost 2 bases and the J gene lost 0 bases, with 11 bases spanning the gap. CDR1 KGHSH and CDR2 LQKENI come from the germline V gene. The CDR3 DNA reads as TGTGCCAGCTCACCAAGTGGGCTGAACTCTGGAAACACCATATATTTT. This codes for CASSPSGLNSGNTIYF.

The chain recombines TRBV6-5 with TRBJ1-6; TRBD1 is a possible D gene (5 bases). V gave up 6 bases and J gave up 7 bases, with 13 bases separating them. This CDR3 is 14 amino acids long. Germline loops: CDR1 MNHEY, CDR2 SVGAGI. The CDR3 loop is CASRRTGENSPLHF. CDR3 nucleotide sequence: TGTGCCAGCAGGAGGACGGGGGAAAATTCACCCCTCCACTTT.

The CDR3 bases are TGTGCCAGTAGCGTCACAGGGGACCTCTACTACGAGCAGTACTTC. Its translation: CASSVTGDLYYEQYF. The J gene is TRBJ2-7, the V gene TRBV19; 7 bases line up with TRBD1. The CDR3 is made up of 15 amino acids. Germline loops: CDR1 LNHDA, CDR2 SQIVND (reference sequence). The V segment lost 6 bases and the J segment 3 bases; nucleotides outside the gene matches: 11.

This clone was found a few times. V and J are TRBV13 and TRBJ2-5; TRBD2 matches 15 bases. Germline assignment: CDR1 PRHDT and CDR2 FYEKMQ (reference sequence). This CDR3 comprises 15 residues. V gave up 5 bases and J gave up 4 bases; unmatched junction bases: 2. As DNA, the CDR3 is TGTGCCAGCAGCCCGGGACTAGCGGGGGGAGAGACCCAGTACTTC. Translated, it gives CASSPGLAGGETQYF.

V is TRBV2 and J is TRBJ2-3; 12 bases match TRBD2. The CDR3 sequence is 15 residues long. Germline CDR1 is SNHLY and CDR2 is FYNNEI. The V gene end was trimmed by 7 bases and the J gene end by 9 bases; junction bases not matched to a gene: 11. DNA of the CDR3: TGTGCCAGCACTAGTCTGACTAGCGGGGGTTCCACGCAGTATTTT. Translating it yields CASTSLTSGGSTQYF.

In its sample, this clone was seen a few times. The genes are TRBV4-1 and TRBJ1-3; D is unclear. In germline, CDR1 is MGHRA, CDR2 YSYEKL. The CDR3 extends over 17 amino acids. Trimming removed 0 bases from V and 4 bases from J, with 16 bases in between. CDR3 DNA: TGCGCCAGCAGCCAAGAAGTGACCGCTACCTGGGGAAACACCATATATTTT. This gives the protein CASSQEVTATWGNTIYF.

A few counts support this clone. The chain couples TRBV5-4 to TRBJ2-1; the D is unclear. V lost 4 bases and J lost 7, with 9 bases in between. This CDR3 has 12 amino acids. Germline CDR1 is SGHNT and CDR2 is YYREEE (reference sequence). This chain's CDR3 is CASSVDTNEQFF. DNA for the CDR3: TGTGCCAGCAGCGTAGACACGAATGAGCAGTTCTTC.

The gene calls are TRBV7-9 and TRBJ2-1, with a weak D call TRBD2 (5 bases). This CDR3 region has 17 residues. CDR1 is SEHNR and CDR2 is FQNEAQ in the germline V gene (reference sequence). The ends were cut back, 2 bases at V and 0 bases at J, with 14 bases in the middle. The CDR3 nucleotides are TGTGCCAGCAGCTTAACCTTGTACGGGGTCTCCTACAATGAGCAGTTCTTC. Its translation: CASSLTLYGVSYNEQFF.

This clone occurred a few times. The chain couples TRBV13 to TRBJ2-1; perhaps TRBD1 as D (7 bases). Deletions cut 5 bases from V and 9 bases from J, with 11 bases between. The CDR3 consists of 12 residues. Germline V gives CDR1 PRHDT, CDR2 FYEKMQ (reference sequence). The CDR3 region has the DNA TGTGCCAGCAGCACCCAGGGGGGTGAGCAGTTCTTC. Its translation: CASSTQGGEQFF.

This clone was seen more than once but under ten times. The chain joins TRBV2 to TRBJ2-1; D gene unclear. CDR3 size: 13 residues. Trimming pared 3 bases from V and 4 bases from J, leaving 7 bases between. Germline V CDR1 and CDR2: SNHLY, FYNNEI. In nucleotides, the CDR3 is TGTGCCAGCAGTGACAGGTTGTACAATGAGCAGTTCTTC. It yields the protein CASSDRLYNEQFF.

The chain recombines TRBV18 with TRBJ1-1; D ambiguous. V was clipped by 3 bases and J by 0 bases, with 17 bases between them. The length of the CDR3 is 17 residues. CDR1 and CDR2 (germline): KGHSH, LQKENI. CDR3 sequence reads: CASSPFPERTLNTEAFF. The CDR3 coding sequence is TGTGCCAGCTCACCCTTTCCGGAGAGGACCCTGAACACTGAAGCTTTCTTT.

In its sample, this clone was seen a few times. The gene calls are TRBV7-9 and TRBJ2-7, with D uncertain. The germline gives CDR1 SEHNR, CDR2 FQNEAQ (reference sequence). The CDR3 covers 15 residues. The germline V and J ends were trimmed by 7 bases and 5 bases, with 21 bases remaining between them. The CDR3 nucleotides read TGTGCCAGCACCCCGGAGTCCGGGTCCCCCCACGAGCAGTACTTC. As protein: CASTPESGSPHEQYF.

For the CDR3, the DNA is TGTGCCAGCAGCCCTACGGACGGCTTCAATCAGCCCCAGCATTTT. Encoded protein: CASSPTDGFNQPQHF. The rearrangement links TRBV7-8 to TRBJ1-5; D is unclear. This CDR3 contains 15 residues. V dropped 5 bases and J dropped 3 bases, with 14 bases sitting between them. Germline lookup yields CDR1 SGHVS and CDR2 FQNEAQ.

In this sample, this clone turned up a few times. This chain connects TRBV7-3 to TRBJ2-6, with 9 positions matching TRBD1. V was pared by 2 bases and J by 0 bases, with 5 bases of the junction left unmatched. The CDR3 is made up of 18 amino acids. Germline V gives CDR1 SGHTA, CDR2 FQGTGA. This CDR3 is CASSLRTGEGSGANVLTF. CDR3 nucleotide sequence: TGTGCCAGCAGCTTACGGACAGGGGAGGGCTCTGGGGCCAACGTCCTGACTTTC. The full variable domain, in which reference TRBV7-3 and TRBJ2-6 provide the parts outside the CDR3, is GAGVSQTPSNKVTEKGKYVELRCDPISGHTALYWYRQSLGQGPEFLIYFQGTGAADDSGLPNDRFFAVRPEGSVSTLKIQRTERGDSAVYLCASSLRTGEGSGANVLTFGAGSRLTVL.

This clone turned up a few times. The chain couples TRBV19 to TRBJ2-7, with 7 bases lining up with TRBD2. Germline V gives CDR1 LNHDA, CDR2 SQIVND (reference sequence). The CDR3 is 15 amino acids. Trimming cost V 7 bases and J 3 bases; bases outside gene matches: 12. DNA of the CDR3: TGTGCCAGTACCTTAGGCGGGGGAGGCGGCTACGAGCAGTACTTC. The encoded protein is CASTLGGGGGYEQYF. The whole variable domain, filled in from reference TRBV19 and TRBJ2-7, reads DGGITQSPKYLFRKEGQNVTLSCEQNLNHDAMYWYRQDPGQGLRLIYYSQIVNDFQKGDIAEGYSVSREKKESFPLTVTSAQKNPTAFYLCASTLGGGGGYEQYFGPGTRLTVT.

The genes are TRBV5-4 and TRBJ2-5; no definite D call. Germline-derived CDR1 and CDR2 are SGHNT and YYREEE (reference sequence). The CDR3 contains 15 residues. V was pared by 4 bases and J by 1 base, with 14 bases between. The CDR3 is CASSLGLVAQETQYF. The CDR3 DNA reads as TGTGCCAGCAGCCTGGGGTTGGTAGCCCAAGAGACCCAGTACTTC.

This clone occurred a few times. V usage is TRBV30 and J usage is TRBJ2-7; D uncertain. Germline CDR1 and CDR2: GTSNPN and SVGIG (reference sequence). Trimming shortened V by 0 bases and J by 4 bases, and 10 bases separated the two germline ends. The CDR3 has 13 residues. CDR3 in DNA: TGTGCCTGGAGTGTGGAACCTATTTACGAGCAGTACTTC. Protein: CAWSVEPIYEQYF.

CDR3 bases: TGTGCCAGCTCACCACTGAGGGGGCAGGACACCGGGGAGCTGTTTTTT. It yields the protein CASSPLRGQDTGELFF. The rearrangement joins TRBV18 to TRBJ2-2; TRBD1 matches at 7 bases. The CDR3 is 16 amino acids. V was pared by 1 base and J by 3 bases, with 5 bases of the junction left unmatched. Germline-derived CDR1 and CDR2 are KGHSH and LQKENI.

The CDR3 sequence is CASSQGQNYGYTF. The CDR3 DNA follows: TGTGCCAGCAGTCAAGGACAGAACTATGGCTACACCTTC. The chain has TRBV28 and TRBJ1-2; D perhaps matches TRBD1 (6 bases). Deletions cut 5 bases from V and 2 bases from J, with 9 bases between. Germline V gives CDR1 MDHEN, CDR2 SYDVKM. CDR3 length equals 13 residues.